This T cell receptor (beta chain) was found in a study of blood T cells in healthy people across ages. Germline V gene lookup returns CDR1 SEHNR and CDR2 FQNEAQ (reference sequence). The CDR3 is 17 residues long. Between the trimmed V and J ends, which lost 1 base and 0 bases, there was a span of 13 bases. PCR was performed a second time for about 6 to 12 cycles using a sample-barcoded 5' primer and a J-beta primer mix. Every sample gave at least 2.5 million paired-end reads containing CDR3. TCRdb re-analysed the 5' RACE reads in MiXCR, keeping a single row per CDR3 protein. The data hold roughly 790,000 distinct CDR3 sequences, with approximately 39% observed a single time. Donors gave around 9.3 milliliters of peripheral blood apiece.

The sequencing sample was made of blood. V is TRBV7-9 and J is TRBJ2-4, with TRBD2 as a possible D gene (6 bases). The receptor was derived from a woman aged 55-70 years in good health. Here the CDR3 DNA reads TGTGCCAGCAGCTTAGGCCCGGGGGACCGAGCCAAAAACATTCAGTACTTC. It is translated as CASSLGPGDRAKNIQYF.